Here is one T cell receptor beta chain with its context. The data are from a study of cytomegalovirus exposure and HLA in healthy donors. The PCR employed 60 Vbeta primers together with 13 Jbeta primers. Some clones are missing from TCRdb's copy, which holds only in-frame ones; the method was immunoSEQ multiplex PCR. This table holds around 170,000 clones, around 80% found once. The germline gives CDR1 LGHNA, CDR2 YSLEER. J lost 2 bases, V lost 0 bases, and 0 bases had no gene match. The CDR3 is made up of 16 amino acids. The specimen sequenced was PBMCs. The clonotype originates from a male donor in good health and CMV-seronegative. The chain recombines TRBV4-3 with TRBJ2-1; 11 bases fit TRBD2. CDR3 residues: CASSQETSGAYNEQFF. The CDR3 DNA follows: TGCGCCAGCAGCCAAGAGACTAGCGGGGCCTACAATGAGCAGTTCTTC.